Below, one T cell receptor beta chain is given with its context. Its antigen is not identified. Any history of autoimmune disease or systemic immunosuppression disqualified patients. These data originate in a study of OX40 agonist ivuxolimab in advanced cancers. Whole-study results and caveats: Clonal expansion from baseline to week 6 occurred in both CD4+ and CD8+ T cells.

Clones were sequenced by immunoSEQ multiplex PCR, and TCRdb holds only the in-frame ones, with some missing. In the table there are around 20,000 clones, roughly 83% of which are singletons. The CDR3 has 14 amino acids. V trimming: 3 bases; J trimming: 8 bases; junction bases outside the gene matches: 6. The germline V gene encodes CDR1 SNHLY and CDR2 FYNNEI. V and J are TRBV2 and TRBJ2-1, with 8 bases identical to TRBD1. This TCR derives from an adult with an advanced solid tumor such as melanoma, head and neck, liver or kidney cancer. This specimen consisted of CD4+ or CD8+ T cells sorted from blood, obtained in a trial of the OX40 agonist ivuxolimab. CDR3 DNA sequence: TGTGCCAGCAGTGATAACAGGGGGTGGGATGAGCAGTTCTTC. This encodes CASSDNRGWDEQFF.